This T cell receptor (beta chain) was recorded in a study of graft-versus-host responses after intestinal transplantation. The data were produced by immunoSEQ multiplex PCR, yet TCRdb's version contains in-frame clones alone and is incomplete. The sample holds about 90,000 clones, about 88% seen once. Trimming pared 4 bases from V and 8 bases from J, leaving 15 bases between. The V gene's germline CDR1 is SGDLS and CDR2 YYNGEE. This CDR3 contains 13 residues. Study-wide results and limits: Declining HvG levels early post-transplant were linked to peak circulating GvH clone levels.

Comment on this clone: Antigen specificity is unknown.

The sequenced sample was unstimulated CD4+ T cells sorted from spleen or lymph node cells, obtained before transplant. This clonotype originated in a human donor who was the organ donor for an intestinal transplant. This sequence joins TRBV9 and TRBJ1-2, with TRBD1 as a possible D gene (5 bases). The CDR3 loop reads CASSIGGGRGYTF. CDR3 DNA sequence: TGTGCCAGCAGCATCGGGGGGGGTCGGGGCTACACCTTC.